This TCR beta chain comes out of a study of radiotherapy plus CTLA-4 blockade in lung cancer (dated by TCRdb to 2016 to 2018). Turning to the overall study: Objective responses were observed in 18% of enrolled patients, and disease control was achieved in roughly 29%.

Library creation used the immunoSEQ multiplex PCR assay. TCRdb took over this immuneACCESS table, retaining in-frame rearrangements with V and J assigned. Such tables are incomplete; in checked studies, under half of the missing clones stem from an unresolved V gene, and the remainder is unexplained. Counted in this sample were fewer than 40,000 clones; around 79% of them appeared once. The ten largest clones add up to 7% to 9.5% of the sample. In this study, focal radiation therapy paired with CTLA-4 blockade (ipilimumab) was tested in patients who had chemo-refractory metastatic non-small-cell lung cancer. Summary of the overall study and its limitations: After treatment with radiotherapy and ipilimumab, TCR clones that originated in tumors expanded in peripheral blood. The strongest predictors of response, as reported, were early dynamic changes in blood T cell clones along with a rise in serum interferon-beta after radiation.

At the junction V is shortened by 4 bases and J by 2 bases; bases outside the gene matches: 6. CDR1 and CDR2 were assigned from the germline V gene as SGHRS and YFSETQ. The CDR3 runs 17 residues from the cysteine to the phenylalanine. Of the read, only the CDR3 DNA is kept; its 51 bases are in frame from base 1. Comments on this clone: Its specific antigen is unknown. No qualities accompany the bases; no much larger clone lies one base away.

The chain joins TRBV5-1 to TRBJ2-6; TRBD1 matches 10 bases in the middle. The TCR was taken from a human donor with non-small cell lung cancer who had stable disease on radiotherapy plus ipilimumab. The specimen was peripheral blood, collected from a patient treated with radiotherapy plus ipilimumab. The bases read TGCGCCAGCAGCGTTGACAGGGGGCAAGCTGGGGCCAACGTCCTGACTTTC. Its protein product is CASSVDRGQAGANVLTF.